Sequencing of this T cell receptor beta chain was carried out in a study of blood T cell repertoires in COVID-19. On the study more broadly: Sites across the United States, Italy and Spain contributed samples from acute and convalescent COVID-19. PBMCs, B-cell-depleted T cells, or T cells were the source of the cDNA or gDNA that made up the material.

As processed by the authors: Quantification of nucleated cells was approximated via reference gene primer amplification. The method was immunoSEQ multiplex PCR; TCRdb's version includes in-frame clones alone and lacks a portion of them. Clone size and the V and J calls come from that table; the DNA yielded D and trimming. The sample records more than 15,000 clones, about 90% being singletons. The clonotype comes from a human donor in a cohort sampled during active COVID-19. The sample taken for sequencing was peripheral blood.

DNA for the CDR3: TGTGCCAGCAGCAGGGACAAGAAGGCCTGGCTGAATTCACCCCTCCACTTT. It translates to CASSRDKKAWLNSPLHF. J is TRBJ1-6 and V is TRBV6-2 or TRBV6-3; possibly TRBD1 for D (6 bases). The CDR3 is 17 amino acids. The V end was cut by 6 bases, the J end by 7 bases, with 22 bases between. CDR1 and CDR2 (germline): MNHEY, SVGEGT.